A selection of T cell receptor beta chains follows, all from one sample in a study of PD-L1 blockade in urothelial cancer. Repertoires were generated with immunoSEQ multiplex PCR, while TCRdb's copy carries only in-frame clones and drops some. This table holds 35,000 to 40,000 clones, roughly 90% found once. The sample here was PBMCs, taken around atezolizumab (anti-PD-L1) treatment. These receptor sequences come from a man aged 65 to 85 with urothelial cancer. Each CDR3 is given with its conserved first and last residue. A D gene is named only where the DNA matches it firmly. A clone size is listed for some rows: how often the clone was seen (once, few, many), or a class if it is expanded.

D	V	size	J	DNA	CDR3
TRBD2	TRBV11-2	.	TRBJ2-7	TGTGCCAGCAGCTTAGACGGGACTAGTACCGACGAGCAGTACTTC	CASSLDGTSTDEQYF
.	TRBV15	.	TRBJ2-2	TGTGCCACCAGCAGAGATTGGCTCACCGGGGAGCTGTTTTTT	CATSRDWLTGELFF
.	TRBV9	.	TRBJ2-2	TGTGCCAGCAGCGTAGCAGCGAACACCGGGGAGCTGTTTTTT	CASSVAANTGELFF
TRBD2	TRBV9	.	TRBJ2-3	TGTGCCAGCAGCCGGACTAGCGGGACGGGCACAGATACGCAGTATTTT	CASSRTSGTGTDTQYF
.	TRBV11-1	.	TRBJ2-3	TGTGCCAGCAGTTTCCAGGGTGGGGATACGCAGTATTTT	CASSFQGGDTQYF
TRBD2	TRBV5-1	.	TRBJ2-7	TGCGCCAGCAGCTCCAGGACTAGCGGTACCGTCTACGAGCAGTACTTC	CASSSRTSGTVYEQYF
.	TRBV10-2	.	TRBJ2-2	TGCGCCAGCAGTGAGTTCGTCGGGAGTCGGACCGGGGAGCTGTTTTTT	CASSEFVGSRTGELFF
TRBD2	TRBV19	.	TRBJ2-3	TGTGCCAGTAGGAGGACCGGGGGGTTCACAGATACGCAGTATTTT	CASRRTGGFTDTQYF
TRBD1	TRBV5-1	.	TRBJ2-4	TGCGCCAGCAGCGCCGACAGGGGGTCCATTCAGTACTTC	CASSADRGSIQYF
TRBD2	TRBV2	.	TRBJ2-1	TGTGCCAGCAGGGGAAACCGCGGGAGTTCCTACAATGAGCAGTTCTTC	CASRGNRGSSYNEQFF
.	TRBV28	.	TRBJ1-1	TGTGCCAGCGCGATCCAGGGGATCGCCACTGAAGCTTTCTTT	CASAIQGIATEAFF
TRBD2	TRBV7-2	.	TRBJ2-7	TGTGCCAGCAGCCGCTGGGGCGGGAGCGTCAACGAGCAGTACTTC	CASSRWGGSVNEQYF
.	TRBV6-1	once	TRBJ1-2	TGTGCCAGCAGTAACAGGGACAACTATGGCTACACCTTC	CASSNRDNYGYTF
.	TRBV5-4	.	TRBJ1-3	TGTGCCAGCAGCTTGGTAGGGGGAGGAAACACCATATATTTT	CASSLVGGGNTIYF
TRBD1	TRBV6-1	.	TRBJ2-7	TGTGCCAGCAGTGAACCATGGGACAGAGGCTTCTACGAGCAGTACTTC	CASSEPWDRGFYEQYF
.	TRBV20-1	.	TRBJ1-3	TGCAGTGCCACCGGGGGAAACACCATATATTTT	CSATGGNTIYF
TRBD1	TRBV7-9	.	TRBJ1-6	TGTGCCAGCAGCTTAGGCCGGGACAGTAATTCACCCCTCCACTTT	CASSLGRDSNSPLHF
TRBD2	TRBV19	.	TRBJ2-5	TGTGCCAGTAGCGGGACTAGCCAAGAGACCCAGTACTTC	CASSGTSQETQYF
TRBD1	TRBV19	.	TRBJ1-2	TGTGCCAGTAGTCAGGGGGCGGTCTATGGCTACACCTTC	CASSQGAVYGYTF
.	TRBV10-3	.	TRBJ2-3	TGTGCCATCAGTGAGGTCCGAGTCGGTACGCAGTATTTT	CAISEVRVGTQYF
.	TRBV10-2	.	TRBJ2-5	TGCGCCAGCAGTGTCGTTTCCGGGACACCCCGCCAAGAGACCCAGTACTTC	CASSVVSGTPRQETQYF
.	TRBV19	.	TRBJ1-1	TGTGCCAGTAGCGAGGCTGGGAGGGTAAGGACTGAAGCTTTCTTT	CASSEAGRVRTEAFF
.	TRBV9	.	TRBJ2-7	TGTGCCAGCAGCGTAGTTGGGGGCAACGAGCAGTACTTC	CASSVVGGNEQYF
TRBD2	TRBV19	.	TRBJ2-5	TGTGCCAGTAGTGGGGGACTAGCGGAAGAGACCCAGTACTTC	CASSGGLAEETQYF
.	TRBV10-2	.	TRBJ1-1	TGCGCCAGCAACAACGCAGGTTCGAACACTGAAGCTTTCTTT	CASNNAGSNTEAFF
TRBD1	TRBV5-1	.	TRBJ1-1	TGCGCCAGCAGCTTAACCGGGACAGGGGGTAAGGGAGCTTTCTTT	CASSLTGTGGKGAFF